This T cell receptor beta chain was documented in a study of chemoradiotherapy in HPV16-positive cancers (dated by TCRdb to between 2021 and 2022). As for the study more broadly: Candidate HPV-specific T-cell clones and common TCR motifs were defined by functional T-cell assays performed on cells from a couple of HPV16-positive patients. The study set out to ask whether T-cell immunity against the HPV oncoproteins E6 and E7 changes over the course of chemoradiotherapy and whether that immunity affects survival. TCR repertoires from some 90 patients with HPV-related cancers were then used to track the candidate HPV-specific TCRs and motifs.

There are 14 amino acids in the CDR3, from cysteine to phenylalanine inclusive. Only the CDR3 part of the read is kept: 42 bases, read in frame from the first base. Clipping removes 2 bases from V and 2 bases from J, with 1 as the unmatched junction base count. In the germline V gene, CDR1 corresponds to SQVTM and CDR2 to ANQGSEA. General study outcomes and caveats: In HPV16-positive patients, expansion of HPV-responsive T cells during chemoradiotherapy was associated with improved recurrence-free survival. The functional definition of HPV-specific T cells came from only a couple of HPV16-positive patients, and the survival association was reported for HPV16-positive patients. Expansion of candidate HPV-specific clones and E7-related TCR motifs was observed in the tumor microenvironment during treatment, whereas no such expansion was observed for non-HPV-specific T cells.

On this clone: Its antigen is unknown. Nothing much larger sits one base from this clone, and base qualities are not available.

Repertoires were sampled repeatedly over the course of chemoradiotherapy so that clonal expansion in the tumor microenvironment could be followed. The library came from the immunoSEQ multiplex PCR assay. Here the immuneACCESS table is served through TCRdb, limited to in-frame sequences with V and J called. Missing clones are a known gap in these copies; in checked studies unresolved V genes cover under half, and the rest lacks a known reason. The sample profile shows roughly 28,000 clones; 84% of them were found once. The ten biggest clones cover less than 6% of the sample. Recombination linked TRBV29-1 to TRBJ2-5; 11 central nucleotides agree with TRBD1. This TCR was sampled from a human donor with HPV-associated anogenital cancer. This specimen was blood, taken from a patient who underwent chemoradiotherapy. Here is the DNA: TGCAGCGTTGAATGGGACAGGGGGCAAGAGACCCAGTACTTC. Its coded protein is CSVEWDRGQETQYF. The reference TRBV29-1 and TRBJ2-5 proteins fill in what lies around the CDR3, so the full variable domain reads SAVISQKPSRDICQRGTSLTIQCQVDSQVTMMFWYRQQPGQSLTLIATANQGSEATYESGFVIDKFPISRPNLTFSTLTVSNMSPEDSSIYLCSVEWDRGQETQYFGPGTRLLVL.